The T cell receptor (beta chain) under discussion was sequenced for a study of blood T cell repertoires in COVID-19. The overall study: The United States, Italy and Spain supplied acute and convalescent COVID-19 samples. From T cells, B-cell-depleted T cells, or PBMCs came the material, which was cDNA or gDNA.

This clone was seen just once. Authors' data handling: Estimation of nucleated cell counts was performed using reference gene primer amplification. The repertoire was sequenced with immunoSEQ multiplex PCR; TCRdb's copy has only in-frame clones and lacks some. Clone size and the V and J calls come from that table; the DNA yielded D and trimming. This table holds some 30,000 clones, about 90% found once. Looked up from germline, CDR1 is SGHRS and CDR2 is YFSETQ. The CDR3 runs to 14 residues. Trimming left V 5 bases short and J 4 bases short, with 14 bases between. This TCR was sampled from a human donor in a cohort sampled during active COVID-19. Specimen: peripheral blood. The chain couples TRBV5-1 to TRBJ2-3, with D tentatively TRBD1 (5 bases). In DNA, the CDR3 is TGCGCCAGCAGACGGCTAACGACAGCAGATACGCAGTATTTT. Protein: CASRRLTTADTQYF.